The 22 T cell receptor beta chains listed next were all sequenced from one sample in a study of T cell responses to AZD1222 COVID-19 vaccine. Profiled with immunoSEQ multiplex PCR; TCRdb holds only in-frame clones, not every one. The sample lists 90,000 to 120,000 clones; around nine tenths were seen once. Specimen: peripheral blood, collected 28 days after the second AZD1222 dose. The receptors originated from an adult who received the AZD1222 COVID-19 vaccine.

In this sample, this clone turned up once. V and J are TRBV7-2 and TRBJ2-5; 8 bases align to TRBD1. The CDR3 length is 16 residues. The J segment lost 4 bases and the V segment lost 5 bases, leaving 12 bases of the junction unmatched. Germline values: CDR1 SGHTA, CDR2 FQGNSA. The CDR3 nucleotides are TGTGCCAGCAGCCCCCTTCTCGGACAGGGAGGAGAGACCCAGTACTTC. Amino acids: CASSPLLGQGGETQYF.

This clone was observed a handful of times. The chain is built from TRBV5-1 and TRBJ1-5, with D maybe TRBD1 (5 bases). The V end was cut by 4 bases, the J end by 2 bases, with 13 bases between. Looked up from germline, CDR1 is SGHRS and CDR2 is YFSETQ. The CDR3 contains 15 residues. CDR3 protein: CASSPVGGGNQPQHF. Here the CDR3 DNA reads TGCGCCAGCAGCCCGGTGGGGGGAGGCAATCAGCCCCAGCATTTT.

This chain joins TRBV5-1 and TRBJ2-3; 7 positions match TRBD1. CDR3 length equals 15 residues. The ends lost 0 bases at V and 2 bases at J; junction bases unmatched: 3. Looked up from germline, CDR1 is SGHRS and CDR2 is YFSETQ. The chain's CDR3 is CASSLAGTATDTQYF. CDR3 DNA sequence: TGCGCCAGCAGCTTGGCCGGGACAGCCACAGATACGCAGTATTTT. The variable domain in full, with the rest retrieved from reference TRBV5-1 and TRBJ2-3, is KAGVTQTPRYLIKTRGQQVTLSCSPISGHRSVSWYQQTPGQGLQFLFEYFSETQRNKGNFPGRFSGRQFSNSRSEMNVSTLELGDSALYLCASSLAGTATDTQYFGPGTRLTVL.

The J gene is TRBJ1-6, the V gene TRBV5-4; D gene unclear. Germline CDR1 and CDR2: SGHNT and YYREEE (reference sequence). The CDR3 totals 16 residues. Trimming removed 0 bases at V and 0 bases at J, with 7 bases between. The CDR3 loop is CASSLDGISYNSPLHF. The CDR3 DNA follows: TGTGCCAGCAGCTTGGATGGTATCTCCTATAATTCACCCCTCCACTTT.

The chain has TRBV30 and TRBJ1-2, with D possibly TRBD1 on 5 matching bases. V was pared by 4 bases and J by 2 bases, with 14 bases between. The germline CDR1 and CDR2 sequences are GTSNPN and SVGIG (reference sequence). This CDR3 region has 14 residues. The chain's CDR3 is CAWTIKTDNYGYTF. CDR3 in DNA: TGTGCCTGGACTATCAAGACAGACAACTATGGCTACACCTTC.

CDR3 sequence reads: CASSVVQGSKDTQYF. The CDR3 DNA reads TGTGCCAGCAGCGTAGTACAGGGGAGTAAAGATACGCAGTATTTT. V and J are TRBV9 and TRBJ2-3, with 7 positions matching TRBD1. The CDR3 is made up of 15 amino acids. V was pared by 0 bases and J by 5 bases, with 6 bases of the junction left unmatched. CDR1 is SGDLS and CDR2 is YYNGEE in the germline V gene.

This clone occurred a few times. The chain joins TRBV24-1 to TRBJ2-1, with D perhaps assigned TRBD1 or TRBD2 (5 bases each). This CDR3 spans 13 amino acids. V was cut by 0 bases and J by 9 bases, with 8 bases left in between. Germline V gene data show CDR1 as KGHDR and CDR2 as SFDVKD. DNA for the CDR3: TGTGCCACCAGTGATTTGCGAGGGGCTGAGCAGTTCTTC. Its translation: CATSDLRGAEQFF.

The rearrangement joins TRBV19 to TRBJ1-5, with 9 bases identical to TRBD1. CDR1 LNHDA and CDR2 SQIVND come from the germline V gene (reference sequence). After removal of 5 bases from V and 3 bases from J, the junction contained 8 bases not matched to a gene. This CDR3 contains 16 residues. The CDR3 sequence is CASSPGTGSSNQPQHF. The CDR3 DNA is TGTGCCAGTAGTCCAGGGACAGGGTCCTCCAATCAGCCCCAGCATTTT.

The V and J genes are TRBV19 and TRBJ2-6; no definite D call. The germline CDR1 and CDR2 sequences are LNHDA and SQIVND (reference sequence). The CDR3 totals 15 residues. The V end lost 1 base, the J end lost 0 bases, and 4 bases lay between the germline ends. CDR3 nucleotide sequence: TGTGCCAGTAGTATAGGGAGCTCTGGGGCCAACGTCCTGACTTTC. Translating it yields CASSIGSSGANVLTF. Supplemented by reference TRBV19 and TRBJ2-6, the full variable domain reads DGGITQSPKYLFRKEGQNVTLSCEQNLNHDAMYWYRQDPGQGLRLIYYSQIVNDFQKGDIAEGYSVSREKKESFPLTVTSAQKNPTAFYLCASSIGSSGANVLTFGAGSRLTVL.

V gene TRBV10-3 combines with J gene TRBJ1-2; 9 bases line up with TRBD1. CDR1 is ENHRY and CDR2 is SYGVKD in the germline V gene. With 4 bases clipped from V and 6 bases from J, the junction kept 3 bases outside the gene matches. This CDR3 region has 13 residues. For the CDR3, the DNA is TGTGCCATCAGTGCTACAGGGGGCGATGGCTACACCTTC. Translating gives CAISATGGDGYTF.

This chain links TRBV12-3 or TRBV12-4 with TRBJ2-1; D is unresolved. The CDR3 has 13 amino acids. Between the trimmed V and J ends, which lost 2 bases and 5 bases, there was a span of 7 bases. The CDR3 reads CASSLRDNNEQFF. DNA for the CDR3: TGTGCCAGCAGTTTAAGAGACAACAATGAGCAGTTCTTC.

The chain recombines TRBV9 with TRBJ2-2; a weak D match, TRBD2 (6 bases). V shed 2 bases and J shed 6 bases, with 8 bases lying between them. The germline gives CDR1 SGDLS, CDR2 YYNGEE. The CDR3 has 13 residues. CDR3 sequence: CASSVGGPGELFF. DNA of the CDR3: TGTGCCAGCAGCGTCGGGGGTCCCGGGGAGCTGTTTTTT.

The CDR3 loop is CASSNIQANTEAFF. The CDR3 DNA reads TGTGCCAGCTCAAACATCCAGGCGAACACTGAAGCTTTCTTT. The rearrangement uses TRBV28 and TRBJ1-1, with D uncertain. The CDR3 is 14 amino acids. With 8 bases removed from V and 1 base from J, the gap between germline ends came to 14 bases. The germline CDR1 and CDR2 sequences are MDHEN and SYDVKM. The whole variable domain, remainder taken from reference TRBV28 and TRBJ1-1, is DVKVTQSSRYLVKRTGEKVFLECVQDMDHENMFWYRQDPGLGLRLIYFSYDVKMKEKGDIPEGYSVSREKKERFSLILESASTNQTSMYLCASSNIQANTEAFFGQGTRLTVV.

The CDR3 protein is CASARLSGIDTEAFF. CDR3 bases: TGTGCCAGCGCACGGCTTTCCGGGATTGACACTGAAGCTTTCTTT. The chain links TRBV9 to TRBJ1-1; D call uncertain. The germline V gene encodes CDR1 SGDLS and CDR2 YYNGEE. The CDR3 has 15 residues. V lost 7 bases to trimming and J lost 3 bases, with 19 bases between them. The entire variable domain, with the rest obtained from reference TRBV9 and TRBJ1-1, is as follows: DSGVTQTPKHLITATGQRVTLRCSPRSGDLSVYWYQQSLDQGLQFLIQYYNGEERAKGNILERFSAQQFPDLHSELNLSSLELGDSALYFCASARLSGIDTEAFFGQGTRLTVV.

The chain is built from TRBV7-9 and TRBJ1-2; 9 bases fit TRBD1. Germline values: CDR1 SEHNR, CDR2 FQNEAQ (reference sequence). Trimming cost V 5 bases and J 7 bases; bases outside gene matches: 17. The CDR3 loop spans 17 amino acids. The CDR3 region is CASSLAHAGTGSSGYTF. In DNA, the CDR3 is TGTGCCAGCAGCCTTGCCCATGCCGGGACAGGGTCTTCTGGCTACACCTTC.

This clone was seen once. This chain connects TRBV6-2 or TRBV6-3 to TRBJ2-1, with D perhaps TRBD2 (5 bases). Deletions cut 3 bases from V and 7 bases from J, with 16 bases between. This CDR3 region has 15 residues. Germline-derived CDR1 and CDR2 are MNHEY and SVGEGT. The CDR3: CASSYSELGVNEQFF. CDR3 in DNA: TGTGCCAGCAGTTATTCAGAGCTCGGGGTGAATGAGCAGTTCTTC.

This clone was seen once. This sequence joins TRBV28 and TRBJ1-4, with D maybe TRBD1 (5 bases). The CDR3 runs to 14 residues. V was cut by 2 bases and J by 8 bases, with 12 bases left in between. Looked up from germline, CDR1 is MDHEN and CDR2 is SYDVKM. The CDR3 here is CASSLQGFGEKLFF. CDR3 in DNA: TGTGCCAGCAGTTTACAGGGTTTCGGGGAAAAACTGTTTTTT.

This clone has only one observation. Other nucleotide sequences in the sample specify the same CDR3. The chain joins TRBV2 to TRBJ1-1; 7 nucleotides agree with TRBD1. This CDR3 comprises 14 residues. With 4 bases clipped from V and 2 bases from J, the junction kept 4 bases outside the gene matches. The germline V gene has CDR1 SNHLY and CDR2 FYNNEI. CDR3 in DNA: TGTGCCAGCAGTGTACAGGGGAGAAACACTGAAGCTTTCTTT. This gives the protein CASSVQGRNTEAFF.

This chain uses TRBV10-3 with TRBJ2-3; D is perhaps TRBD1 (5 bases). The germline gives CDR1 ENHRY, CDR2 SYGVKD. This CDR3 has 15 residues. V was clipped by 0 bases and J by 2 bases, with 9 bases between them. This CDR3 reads CAISESQGHTDTQYF. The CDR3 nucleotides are TGTGCCATCAGTGAGTCGCAGGGTCACACAGATACGCAGTATTTT.

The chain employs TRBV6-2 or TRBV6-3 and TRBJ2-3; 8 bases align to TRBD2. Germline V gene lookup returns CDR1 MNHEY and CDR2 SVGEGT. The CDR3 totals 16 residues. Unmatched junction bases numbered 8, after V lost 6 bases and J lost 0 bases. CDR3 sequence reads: CASSVGERESTDTQYF. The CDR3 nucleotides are TGTGCCAGCAGCGTCGGGGAGCGGGAGAGCACAGATACGCAGTATTTT.

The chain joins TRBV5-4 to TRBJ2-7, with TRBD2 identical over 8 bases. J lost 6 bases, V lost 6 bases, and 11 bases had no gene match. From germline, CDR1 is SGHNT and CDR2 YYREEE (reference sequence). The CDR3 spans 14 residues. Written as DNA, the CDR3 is TGTGCCAGCACCTCCATCCTCCGGGAGGGCGAGCAGTACTTC. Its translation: CASTSILREGEQYF.

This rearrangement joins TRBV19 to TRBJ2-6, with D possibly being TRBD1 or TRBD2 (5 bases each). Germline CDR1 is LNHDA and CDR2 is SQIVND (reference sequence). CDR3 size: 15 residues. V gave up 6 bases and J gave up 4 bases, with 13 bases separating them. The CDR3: CASSSGGSGANVLTF. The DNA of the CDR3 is TGTGCCAGTAGCAGTGGGGGATCCGGGGCCAACGTCCTGACTTTC.